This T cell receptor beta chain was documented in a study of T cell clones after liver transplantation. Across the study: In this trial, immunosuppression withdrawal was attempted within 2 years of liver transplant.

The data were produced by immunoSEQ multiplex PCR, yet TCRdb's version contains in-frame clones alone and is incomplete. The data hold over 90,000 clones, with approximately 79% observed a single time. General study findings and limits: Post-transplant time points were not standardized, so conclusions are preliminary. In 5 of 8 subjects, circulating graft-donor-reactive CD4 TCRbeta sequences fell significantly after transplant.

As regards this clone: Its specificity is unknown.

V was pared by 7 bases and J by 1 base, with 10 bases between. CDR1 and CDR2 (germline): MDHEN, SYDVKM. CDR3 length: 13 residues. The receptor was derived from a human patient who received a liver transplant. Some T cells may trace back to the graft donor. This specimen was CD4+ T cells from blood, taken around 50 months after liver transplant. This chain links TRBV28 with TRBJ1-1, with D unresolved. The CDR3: CASKRGPNTEAFF. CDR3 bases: TGTGCCAGCAAGAGAGGGCCGAACACTGAAGCTTTCTTT.